This TCR beta chain derives from a study of CD8 T cells in ankylosing spondylitis. General study points: Made up of eight highly homologous variants, a TCR beta motif appeared characteristic of ankylosing spondylitis blood. Disease-associated clones were reportedly significantly overrepresented in matched ankylosing spondylitis synovial fluid. Within peripheral blood, clones linked to disease were CD8+ and relatively rare.

About this clonotype: The antigen remains undetermined.

Scientists made TCR beta libraries using quantitative 5'-RACE with molecular barcodes. TCRdb recomputed calls from the 5' RACE reads with MiXCR, one row per CDR3 protein. The table has a few hundred thousand distinct CDR3 sequences, about 20% seen once. This CDR3 contains 13 residues. V was shortened by 2 bases and J by 6 bases, with 10 bases between the two germline ends. The V gene's germline CDR1 is LNHDA and CDR2 SQIVND (reference sequence). The sample taken for sequencing was blood, either unsorted or a sorted T cell fraction (not recorded which). The chain is built from TRBV19 and TRBJ1-2; possibly TRBD1 for D (5 bases). The source is a male donor with ankylosing spondylitis. The CDR3, as DNA: TGTGCCAGTAGTATACGGGACCGTCATGGCTACACCTTC. Its protein is CASSIRDRHGYTF. Together with reference TRBV19 and TRBJ1-2, the CDR3 gives the full variable domain: DGGITQSPKYLFRKEGQNVTLSCEQNLNHDAMYWYRQDPGQGLRLIYYSQIVNDFQKGDIAEGYSVSREKKESFPLTVTSAQKNPTAFYLCASSIRDRHGYTFGSGTRLTVV.